A selection of T cell receptor beta chains follows, all from one sample in a study of Ad26.COV2.S vaccination and SARS-CoV-2 variants. TCRdb's table, derived via immunoSEQ multiplex PCR, lists solely in-frame clones and lacks some. The sample consists of more than 400,000 clones, 90% of them appearing once. The sample consisted of peripheral blood, taken in a trial of Ad26.COV2.S vaccine versus placebo. The receptors stem from a person aged 18-60 years who received the Ad26.COV2.S COVID-19 vaccine or a placebo. CDR3s include the opening cysteine and the closing phenylalanine or tryptophan.

TRBV7-2	TRBJ1-2	CASSPGGSGYGYTF
TRBV18	TRBJ1-6	CASSPIGVNSPLHF
TRBV5-1	TRBJ1-5	CASSLGGRENSNQPQHF
TRBV6-6	TRBJ2-1	CASSVLQGGNEQFF
TRBV28	TRBJ2-3	CASSFGLSEVPQYF
TRBV4-2	TRBJ2-5	CASSRSLREGLWETQYF
TRBV7-2	TRBJ2-3	CASSHGVASGRAQDTQYF
TRBV12-3/TRBV12-4	TRBJ2-7	CASSRRTGNQYF
TRBV5-6	TRBJ2-7	CASSLERSSTGPYEQYF
TRBV7-2	TRBJ2-7	CASSLAGGQKYF
TRBV9	TRBJ1-1	CASSAGRVNTEAFF
TRBV10-3	TRBJ2-6	CAIAPGQGSSGANVLTF
TRBV6-1	TRBJ1-3	CASSEVGQGNTIYF
TRBV29-1	TRBJ2-7	CSVAHRGRGGRKEQYF
TRBV30	TRBJ1-5	CAWSPGQGDQPQHF
TRBV27	TRBJ2-2	CASSLGWDTGELFF
TRBV6-5	TRBJ1-6	CASKPQGSYNSPLHF
TRBV7-2	TRBJ2-1	CASSLALSLNEQFF